Below are 20 T cell receptor beta chains sequenced from a single sample in a study of blood T cell repertoires in COVID-19 (dated by TCRdb to 2018 to 2020). Library preparation employed the immunoSEQ multiplex PCR assay. TCRdb mirrors the immuneACCESS table, restricted to in-frame sequences. Some clones are absent from its copies; in checked studies, under half trace to an unresolved V gene, and the reason for the others is unknown. For this sample there are about 120,000 clones; roughly 80% appear just once. In total, the top ten clones hold roughly 7.9% of the sample. The source material was peripheral blood. These receptors were taken from a human donor in a cohort sampled during active COVID-19.

This sequence joins TRBV7-8 and TRBJ1-5, with D tentatively TRBD1 (6 bases). Per the germline V gene, CDR1 is SGHVS and CDR2 is FQNEAQ. The V and J ends lost 2 bases and 7 bases respectively, with 12 bases between them. This CDR3 has 14 residues. CDR3 sequence: CASSLQGFEQPQHF. The CDR3 nucleotides are TGTGCCAGCAGCTTACAGGGGTTCGAGCAGCCCCAGCATTTT.

This clone came up once. This chain connects TRBV18 to TRBJ1-4; D might be TRBD1 (5 bases). Germline V gene lookup returns CDR1 KGHSH and CDR2 LQKENI. This CDR3 is 17 amino acids long. V lost 3 bases and J lost 3, with 17 bases in between. The CDR3: CASSPRQGKGPNEKLFF. The DNA for the CDR3 is TGTGCCAGCTCACCGCGGCAGGGAAAAGGTCCTAATGAAAAACTGTTTTTT.

This clone was seen only once. V and J are TRBV5-5 and TRBJ2-7; tentatively, D is TRBD1 (6 bases). This CDR3 contains 16 residues. Germline loops: CDR1 SGHKS, CDR2 YYEKEE (reference sequence). The V and J ends lost 1 base and 1 base respectively, with 15 bases between them. The CDR3 loop is CASSLTGTGISYEQYF. The CDR3 DNA is TGTGCCAGCAGCTTGACGGGTACAGGGATATCCTACGAGCAGTACTTC.

This chain links TRBV6-5 with TRBJ2-1; TRBD2 agrees at 9 bases. The CDR3 sequence is 12 residues long. J gave up 10 bases and V 6 bases, and 4 bases lay outside the gene matches. Germline CDR1 is MNHEY and CDR2 is SVGAGI. The CDR3 is CASSNSGREQFF. Here the CDR3 DNA reads TGTGCCAGCAGCAATAGCGGGAGAGAGCAGTTCTTC.

This clone was counted only a few times. The V call is TRBV5-1, the J call TRBJ2-7, with D perhaps TRBD2 (5 bases). V lost 2 bases to trimming and J lost 5 bases, with 11 bases between them. The CDR3 is 13 amino acids. Germline loops: CDR1 SGHRS, CDR2 YFSETQ. In DNA form, the CDR3 reads TGCGCCAGCAGCTTCCCGGGAAAGGACGAGCAGTACTTC. Protein sequence: CASSFPGKDEQYF.

The chain combines TRBV3-1 (or the pseudogene TRBV3-2) with TRBJ1-6, with TRBD1 matching over 7 bases. CDR3 length: 15 amino acids. V was clipped by 4 bases and J by 5 bases; unmatched bases: 5. Per germline, CDR1 LGHDT and CDR2 YNNKEL (reference sequence). The CDR3 protein is CASSRDRVNNSPLHF. CDR3 coding DNA: TGTGCCAGCAGCCGAGACAGGGTGAATAATTCACCCCTCCACTTT.

This rearrangement joins TRBV7-9 to TRBJ2-7, with 9 bases that match TRBD1. V lost 5 bases to trimming and J lost 5 bases; unmatched junction nucleotides: 10. The length of the CDR3 is 15 residues. Per the germline V gene, CDR1 is SEHNR and CDR2 is FQNEAQ (reference sequence). The CDR3 DNA sequence: TGTGCCAGCAGCCCCCGGGACAGGGAATACCACGAGCAGTACTTC. It specifies CASSPRDREYHEQYF.

The V call is TRBV29-1, the J call TRBJ2-7; 7 bases map to TRBD1. This CDR3 has 13 amino acids. Trimming took 5 bases from V and 2 from J; bases not matched to a gene: 6. Looked up from germline, CDR1 is SQVTM and CDR2 is ANQGSEA. The CDR3 DNA reads TGCAGCGTTTTAGACAGGGTAACCTACGAGCAGTACTTC. The encoded protein is CSVLDRVTYEQYF.

This clone was counted a single time. The chain joins TRBV6-5 to TRBJ1-2; TRBD1 might be the D (5 bases). This CDR3 is built from 15 residues. The germline V gene has CDR1 MNHEY and CDR2 SVGAGI. Trimming left V 0 bases short and J 7 bases short, with 15 bases between. This chain's CDR3 is CASSYSDQGGIGYTF. CDR3 DNA sequence: TGTGCCAGCAGTTACTCGGACCAGGGTGGTATTGGCTACACCTTC.

This clone has only a few counts. The gene calls are TRBV18 and TRBJ1-2; D gene unclear. The V and J ends lost 2 bases and 2 bases respectively, with 6 bases between them. Germline V gene sequence: CDR1 KGHSH, CDR2 LQKENI. The CDR3 is 13 amino acids. CDR3 in DNA: TGTGCCAGCTCACCAGAGGGAAACTATGGCTACACCTTC. Encoded protein: CASSPEGNYGYTF.

J is TRBJ2-3 and V is TRBV29-1; tentative D call: TRBD2 (6 bases). Trimming cost V 4 bases and J 2 bases, with 13 bases left between them. This CDR3 region has 14 residues. CDR1 and CDR2 from the germline V gene are SQVTM and ANQGSEA. The CDR3 reads CSVVGSGDTDTQYF. As DNA, the CDR3 is TGCAGCGTTGTTGGTAGCGGAGACACAGATACGCAGTATTTT.

This chain connects TRBV2 to TRBJ2-7; 7 positions agree with TRBD2. The junction had 8 bases not matched to a gene; V was cut back by 1 base and J by 2 bases. The germline gives CDR1 SNHLY, CDR2 FYNNEI. The CDR3 is 16 residues long. In nucleotides, the CDR3 is TGTGCCAGCAGTGAAGGGGGAGGGGCCCTCCCCTACGAGCAGTACTTC. Protein product: CASSEGGGALPYEQYF.

This clone was counted once. This rearrangement joins TRBV10-3 to TRBJ2-7; 8 bases fit TRBD1. This CDR3 contains 13 residues. The germline gives CDR1 ENHRY, CDR2 SYGVKD. V lost 5 bases to trimming and J lost 6 bases; unmatched junction nucleotides: 6. The CDR3 DNA sequence: TGTGCCATCAGTAATAGACAGGGGTTCGAGCAGTACTTC. This sequence encodes CAISNRQGFEQYF.

The chain combines TRBV11-3 with TRBJ2-7, with 9 bases aligning to TRBD1. V lost 5 bases, J lost 3 bases, and 5 bases stayed unmatched. Germline V gene lookup returns CDR1 SGHNT and CDR2 YENEEA. The CDR3 has 14 residues. The CDR3 DNA reads TGTGCCAGCAGCCTGGGACAGGGCAACTACGAGCAGTACTTC. It yields the protein CASSLGQGNYEQYF.

The chain employs TRBV5-1 and TRBJ1-6; 7 bases agree with TRBD1. This CDR3 spans 15 amino acids. Germline values: CDR1 SGHRS, CDR2 YFSETQ. Trimming at V came to 4 bases and at J to 4 bases, leaving 5 bases not matched to a gene. CDR3 DNA sequence: TGCGCCAGCAGCCAGGGGGGACAGTATAATTCACCCCTCCACTTT. Translated: CASSQGGQYNSPLHF.

The chain combines TRBV5-1 with TRBJ1-2; 7 bases line up with TRBD1. The J segment lost 4 bases and the V segment lost 0 bases, leaving 9 bases of the junction unmatched. The germline V gene has CDR1 SGHRS and CDR2 YFSETQ. CDR3 size: 16 residues. The CDR3: CASSLAIRQGGYGYTF. The CDR3 DNA reads TGCGCCAGCAGCTTGGCCATCCGACAGGGAGGCTATGGCTACACCTTC.

The genes are TRBV6-5 and TRBJ2-7; possible D gene TRBD1, 6 bases. The CDR3 is 15 amino acids. The V gene lost 0 bases and the J gene lost 3 bases, with 12 bases spanning the gap. From germline, CDR1 is MNHEY and CDR2 SVGAGI. The CDR3 DNA follows: TGTGCCAGCAGTTACTCGATTACAGGGAACTACGAGCAGTACTTC. Translating it yields CASSYSITGNYEQYF.

The J gene is TRBJ2-7, the V gene TRBV6-5, with 9 bases identical to TRBD1. CDR1 and CDR2 (germline): MNHEY, SVGAGI. V lost 2 bases, J lost 2 bases, and 4 bases stayed unmatched. The length of the CDR3 is 15 residues. This chain's CDR3 is CASSYGDRAAYEQYF. CDR3 coding DNA: TGTGCCAGCAGTTACGGGGACAGGGCGGCCTACGAGCAGTACTTC.

This clone was found once. The chain employs TRBV27 and TRBJ2-7; TRBD2 aligns across 11 bases. Per the germline V gene, CDR1 is MNHEY and CDR2 is SMNVEV (reference sequence). The ends lost 3 bases at V and 1 base at J; junction bases unmatched: 8. This CDR3 is built from 17 residues. DNA of the CDR3: TGTGCCAGCAGTTTCCTCCCACTAGCGGGGGCGTCCTACGAGCAGTACTTC. This encodes CASSFLPLAGASYEQYF.

The J gene is TRBJ2-7, the V gene TRBV7-9; 9 bases agree with TRBD1. With 3 bases clipped from V and 2 bases from J, the junction kept 5 bases outside the gene matches. The length of the CDR3 is 15 residues. Germline CDR1 reads SEHNR; CDR2 reads FQNEAQ (reference sequence). The CDR3 nucleotides are TGTGCCAGCAGCTTTTCCGGGGACAGGGCCTACGAGCAGTACTTC. The encoded protein is CASSFSGDRAYEQYF.